Below, 28 T cell receptor beta chains from the same sample are listed, as sequenced in a study of CXCR3-negative and CXCR3-positive naive CD8 T cells. In preparing the TRB cDNA libraries, 5' RACE with UMI labels was used. With the 5' RACE reads reprocessed, TCRdb shows one record per CDR3 protein and no DNA. The sample has 80,000 to 100,000 distinct CDR3 sequences. Their cognate antigens are unknown. Overall study findings and caveats: Greater hydrophobicity was found in TRB CDR3s of CXCR3-positive naive cells than of CXCR3-negative naive cells.

Sample: naive CXCR3+ CD8+ T cells from blood. As to subset: CD45RO-CCR7+CD27+CD95- naive CD8+ T cells expressing CXCR3 (TNR3+). Source of these receptors: a human donor in good health. Some clones in this sample may be carry-over from other donors' samples.

The gene calls are TRBV20-1 and TRBJ1-2; TCRdb's D call of TRBD1 is untestable without DNA. The CDR3 loop spans 15 amino acids. The germline gives CDR1 DFQATT, CDR2 SNEGSKA (reference sequence). This CDR3 is CSARDRETEIYGYTF.

The chain is built from TRBV4-1 and TRBJ2-7. Per the germline V gene, CDR1 is MGHRA and CDR2 is YSYEKL. CDR3 length: 14 amino acids. The CDR3 spells CASSRGVGSYEQYF.

The chain is built from TRBV27 and TRBJ1-2. CDR1 is MNHEY and CDR2 is SMNVEV in the germline V gene (reference sequence). CDR3 size: 15 residues. CDR3 amino acids: CASSLTEDQTYGYTF.

The CDR3 region is CASSSSLAGGEQFF. This chain uses TRBV12-3 or TRBV12-4 with TRBJ2-1; TCRdb gives TRBD2 as the D gene, but with no DNA this cannot be confirmed. The CDR3 consists of 14 residues.

The CDR3 region is CASSAYRERDNEQFF. The chain carries TRBV28 and TRBJ2-1; lacking DNA, the TRBD1 call made by TCRdb goes unchecked. The V gene's germline CDR1 is MDHEN and CDR2 SYDVKM. The CDR3 covers 15 residues.

The chain employs TRBV5-1 and TRBJ2-7. The CDR3 is 14 residues long. The germline gives CDR1 SGHRS, CDR2 YFSETQ. CDR3 in amino acids: CASSAYRLAYEQYF.

V usage is TRBV28 and J usage is TRBJ1-2. Germline V CDR1 and CDR2: MDHEN, SYDVKM. The CDR3 totals 15 residues. The CDR3: CASSSIDGTAYGYTF.

The chain is built from TRBV28 and TRBJ2-1; TCRdb outputs TRBD1, but without DNA this stays unchecked. From germline, CDR1 is MDHEN and CDR2 SYDVKM. The CDR3 contains 14 residues. The CDR3 region is CASTHGQGLHEQFF.

The chain carries TRBV28 and TRBJ1-5; TCRdb names TRBD1, which stays unverified in the absence of DNA. The CDR3 loop spans 16 amino acids. The germline V gene encodes CDR1 MDHEN and CDR2 SYDVKM. The CDR3 here is CASSPLDNFRNQPQHF. The full variable domain, with the rest looked up from reference TRBV28 and TRBJ1-5, is DVKVTQSSRYLVKRTGEKVFLECVQDMDHENMFWYRQDPGLGLRLIYFSYDVKMKEKGDIPEGYSVSREKKERFSLILESASTNQTSMYLCASSPLDNFRNQPQHFGDGTRLSIL.

The rearrangement joins TRBV4-1 to TRBJ2-7; TCRdb's D gene call, TRBD2, goes unchecked for lack of DNA. CDR1 and CDR2 from the germline V gene are MGHRA and YSYEKL. The CDR3 has 13 residues. The CDR3 is CASSQDSAAEQYF.

The CDR3 here is CASSFRQGAYNEQFF. The rearrangement uses TRBV5-1 and TRBJ2-1; the TRBD1 assignment by TCRdb is unverifiable without DNA. The CDR3 runs 15 residues. CDR1 and CDR2 from the germline V gene are SGHRS and YFSETQ. The full variable domain, its missing parts supplied by reference TRBV5-1 and TRBJ2-1, is KAGVTQTPRYLIKTRGQQVTLSCSPISGHRSVSWYQQTPGQGLQFLFEYFSETQRNKGNFPGRFSGRQFSNSRSEMNVSTLELGDSALYLCASSFRQGAYNEQFFGPGTRLTVL.

This rearrangement joins TRBV20-1 to TRBJ1-2; absent DNA, TCRdb's TRBD1 call cannot be checked. Per the germline V gene, CDR1 is DFQATT and CDR2 is SNEGSKA (reference sequence). This CDR3 region has 12 residues. CDR3 sequence reads: CSASGGNYGYTF.

The chain joins TRBV7-8 to TRBJ2-7. Per the germline V gene, CDR1 is SGHVS and CDR2 is FQNEAQ. The CDR3 sequence is 14 residues long. CDR3 residues: CASSLGPASYEQYF.

The V gene is TRBV15, the J gene TRBJ1-5; absent DNA, TCRdb's TRBD1 call cannot be checked. Germline V lookup: CDR1 LNHNV, CDR2 YYDKDF (reference sequence). CDR3 length: 15 residues. CDR3 region: CATSREGRGSQPQHF.

The chain is built from TRBV12-3 or TRBV12-4 and TRBJ2-3; the TCRdb call, TRBD1, lacks DNA for checking. The CDR3 is made up of 16 amino acids. The CDR3 sequence: CASSLGGHFEADTQYF.

This CDR3 is CASSRQGGATEAFF. This chain uses TRBV27 with TRBJ1-1; TCRdb returns TRBD1, unconfirmable since there is no DNA. Germline-derived CDR1 and CDR2 are MNHEY and SMNVEV (reference sequence). The CDR3 has 14 residues.

The chain uses TRBV6-1 and TRBJ2-7. The CDR3 has 12 residues. Per the germline V gene, CDR1 is MNHNS and CDR2 is SASEGT. The CDR3 protein is CASSERPNEQYF.

This chain connects TRBV20-1 to TRBJ2-1. The CDR3 spans 13 residues. The germline V gene has CDR1 DFQATT and CDR2 SNEGSKA (reference sequence). The CDR3 sequence is CSARNFDYNEQFF.

V is TRBV9 and J is TRBJ2-7; TCRdb calls TRBD1, which cannot be checked without DNA. This CDR3 contains 15 residues. Germline CDR1 SGDLS, CDR2 YYNGEE. CDR3 residues: CASSAEGTGDYEQYF.

The chain recombines TRBV30 with TRBJ1-1; absent DNA, TCRdb's TRBD1 call cannot be checked. CDR3 length: 13 residues. The germline V gene encodes CDR1 GTSNPN and CDR2 SVGIG (reference sequence). The CDR3 is CAWGTGGNTEAFF.

Here the CDR3 reads CASTQKGGQPQHF. The chain combines TRBV28 with TRBJ1-5; TCRdb's D gene call, TRBD1, goes unchecked for lack of DNA. Germline assignment: CDR1 MDHEN and CDR2 SYDVKM. This CDR3 is built from 13 residues.

The rearrangement links TRBV4-1 to TRBJ2-1; the TCRdb D gene call, TRBD2, has no DNA to confirm it. The CDR3 sequence is 14 residues long. CDR1 MGHRA and CDR2 YSYEKL come from the germline V gene. Here the CDR3 reads CASSQVSSGFEQFF.

The chain is built from TRBV5-5 and TRBJ1-1; TCRdb returns TRBD1, unconfirmable since there is no DNA. Germline assignment: CDR1 SGHKS and CDR2 YYEKEE (reference sequence). The CDR3 is 13 residues long. The CDR3 loop is CASSYRGNTEAFF.

CDR3 sequence: CASSFEGRTAYEQYF. The chain is built from TRBV5-1 and TRBJ2-7. This CDR3 spans 15 amino acids. Germline CDR1 reads SGHRS; CDR2 reads YFSETQ.

The J gene is TRBJ1-1, the V gene TRBV29-1; TCRdb indicates TRBD1, and absent DNA this call remains unverified. The CDR3 is 11 amino acids. Germline lookup yields CDR1 SQVTM and CDR2 ANQGSEA. The CDR3 loop is CSADRDTEAFF.

The chain uses TRBV5-6 and TRBJ2-6. CDR1 is SGHDT and CDR2 is YYEEEE in the germline V gene. The CDR3 covers 14 residues. CDR3 sequence: CASSFQTGANVLTF.

V and J are TRBV7-9 and TRBJ1-4; TCRdb outputs TRBD1, but without DNA this stays unchecked. The CDR3 consists of 16 residues. Germline CDR1 reads SEHNR; CDR2 reads FQNEAQ (reference sequence). CDR3 in amino acids: CASSSTRTAANEKLFF. Full variable domain (remainder filled in from reference TRBV7-9 and TRBJ1-4): DTGVSQNPRHKITKRGQNVTFRCDPISEHNRLYWYRQTLGQGPEFLTYFQNEAQLEKSRLLSDRFSAERPKGSFSTLEIQRTEQGDSAMYLCASSSTRTAANEKLFFGSGTQLSVL.

The rearrangement links TRBV27 to TRBJ2-2. The CDR3 extends over 12 amino acids. The germline gives CDR1 MNHEY, CDR2 SMNVEV (reference sequence). The CDR3 protein is CASKRTTGELFF.